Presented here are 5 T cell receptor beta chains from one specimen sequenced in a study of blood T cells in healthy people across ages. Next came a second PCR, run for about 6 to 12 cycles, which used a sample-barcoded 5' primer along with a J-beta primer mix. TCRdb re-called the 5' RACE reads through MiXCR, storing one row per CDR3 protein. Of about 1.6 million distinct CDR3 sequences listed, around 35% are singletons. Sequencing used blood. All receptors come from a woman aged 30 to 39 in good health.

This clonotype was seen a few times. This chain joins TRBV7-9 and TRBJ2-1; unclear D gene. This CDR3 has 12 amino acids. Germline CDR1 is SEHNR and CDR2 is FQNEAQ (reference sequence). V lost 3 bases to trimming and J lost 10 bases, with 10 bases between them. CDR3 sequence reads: CASSFAAGEQFF. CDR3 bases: TGTGCCAGCAGCTTCGCCGCTGGCGAGCAGTTCTTC.

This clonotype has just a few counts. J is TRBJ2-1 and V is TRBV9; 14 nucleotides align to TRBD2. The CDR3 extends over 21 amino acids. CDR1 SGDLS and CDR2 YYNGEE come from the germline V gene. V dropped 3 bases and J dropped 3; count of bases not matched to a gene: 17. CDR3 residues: CASSAPGDPGLAGVDYNEQFF. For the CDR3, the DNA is TGTGCCAGCAGCGCCCCGGGGGACCCGGGACTAGCGGGAGTCGACTACAATGAGCAGTTCTTC.

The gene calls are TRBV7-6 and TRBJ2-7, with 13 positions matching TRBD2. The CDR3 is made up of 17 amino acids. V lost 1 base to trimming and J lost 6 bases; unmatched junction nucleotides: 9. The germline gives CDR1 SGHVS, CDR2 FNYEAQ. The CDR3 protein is CASSLETSGRSTLEQYF. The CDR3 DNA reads TGTGCCAGCAGCTTAGAGACTAGCGGGAGGTCCACCCTCGAGCAGTACTTC.

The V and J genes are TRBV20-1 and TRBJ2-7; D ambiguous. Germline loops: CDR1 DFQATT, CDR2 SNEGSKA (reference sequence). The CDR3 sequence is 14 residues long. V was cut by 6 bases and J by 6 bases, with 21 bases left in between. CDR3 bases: TGCAGTGCCGAGAGAGGTGGGGATCCCTGCGAGCAGTACTTC. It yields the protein CSAERGGDPCEQYF.

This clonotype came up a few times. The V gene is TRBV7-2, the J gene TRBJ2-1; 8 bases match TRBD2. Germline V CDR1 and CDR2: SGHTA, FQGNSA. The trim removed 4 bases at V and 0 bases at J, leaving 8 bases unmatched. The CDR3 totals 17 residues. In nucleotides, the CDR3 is TGTGCCAGCAGCTATAGCGGGATGCCGAGCTCCTACAATGAGCAGTTCTTC. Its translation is CASSYSGMPSSYNEQFF.